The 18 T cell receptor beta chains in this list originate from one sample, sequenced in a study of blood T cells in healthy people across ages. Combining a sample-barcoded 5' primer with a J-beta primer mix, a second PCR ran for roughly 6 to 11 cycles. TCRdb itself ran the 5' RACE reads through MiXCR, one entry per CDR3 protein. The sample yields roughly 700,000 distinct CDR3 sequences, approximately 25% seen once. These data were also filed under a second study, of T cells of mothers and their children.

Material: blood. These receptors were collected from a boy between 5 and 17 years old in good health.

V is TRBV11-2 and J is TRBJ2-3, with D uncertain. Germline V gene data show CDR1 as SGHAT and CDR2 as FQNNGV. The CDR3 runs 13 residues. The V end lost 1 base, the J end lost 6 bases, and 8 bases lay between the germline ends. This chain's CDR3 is CASSLGPGDTQYF. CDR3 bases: TGTGCCAGCAGCTTAGGACCCGGCGATACGCAGTATTTT.

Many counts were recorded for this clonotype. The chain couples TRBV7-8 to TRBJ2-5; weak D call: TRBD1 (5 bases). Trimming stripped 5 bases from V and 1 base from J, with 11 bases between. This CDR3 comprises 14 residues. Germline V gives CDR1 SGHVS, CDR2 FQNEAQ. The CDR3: CASSRGRVQETQYF. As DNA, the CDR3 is TGTGCCAGCAGCCGCGGCAGGGTCCAAGAGACCCAGTACTTC. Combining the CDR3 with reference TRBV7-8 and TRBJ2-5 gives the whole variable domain GAGVSQSPRYKVAKRGQDVALRCDPISGHVSLFWYQQALGQGPEFLTYFQNEAQLDKSGLPSDRFFAERPEGSVSTLKIQRTQQEDSAVYLCASSRGRVQETQYFGPGTRLLVL.

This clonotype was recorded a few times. Here the CDR3 reads CASSHGDSYEQYF. CDR3 nucleotide sequence: TGCGCCAGCAGCCATGGGGACTCCTACGAGCAGTACTTC. V is TRBV5-1 and J is TRBJ2-5; D call uncertain. The end of the DNA fits TRBJ2-7 better, so the J call may be wrong. CDR1 SGHRS and CDR2 YFSETQ come from the germline V gene. The CDR3 contains 13 residues.

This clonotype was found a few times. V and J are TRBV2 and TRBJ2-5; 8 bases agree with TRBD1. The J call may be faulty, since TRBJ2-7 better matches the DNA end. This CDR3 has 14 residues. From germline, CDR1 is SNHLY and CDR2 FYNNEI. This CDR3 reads CASHRDRQRYEQYF. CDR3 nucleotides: TGTGCCAGCCATCGGGACAGGCAACGTTACGAGCAGTACTTC.

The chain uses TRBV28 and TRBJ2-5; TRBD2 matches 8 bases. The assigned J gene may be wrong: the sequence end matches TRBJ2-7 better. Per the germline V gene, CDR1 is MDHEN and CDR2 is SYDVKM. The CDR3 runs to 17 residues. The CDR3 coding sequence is TGTGCCAGCAGTTTAACAGCCGGGAGGGCCATGCCCTACGAGCAGTACTTC. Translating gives CASSLTAGRAMPYEQYF.

The CDR3 DNA sequence: TGTGCCAGCAGCTCCTACAGAAACATTCAGTACTTC. Translating gives CASSSYRNIQYF. V and J are TRBV5-5 and TRBJ2-4; D is unclear. V lost 3 bases and J 6 bases, leaving 7 bases between the germline ends. The CDR3 has 12 amino acids. Germline V gene data show CDR1 as SGHKS and CDR2 as YYEKEE (reference sequence).

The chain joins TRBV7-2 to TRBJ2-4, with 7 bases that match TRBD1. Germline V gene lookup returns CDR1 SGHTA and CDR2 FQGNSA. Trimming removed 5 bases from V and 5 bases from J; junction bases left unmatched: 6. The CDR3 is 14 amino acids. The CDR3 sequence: CASSRTGTENIQYF. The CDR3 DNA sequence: TGTGCCAGCAGCAGAACCGGGACAGAAAACATTCAGTACTTC.

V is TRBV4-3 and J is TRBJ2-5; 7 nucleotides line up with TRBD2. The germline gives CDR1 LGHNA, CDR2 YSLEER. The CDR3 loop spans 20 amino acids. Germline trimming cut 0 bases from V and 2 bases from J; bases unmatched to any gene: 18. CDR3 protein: CASSQDLFPGVAGEQETQYF. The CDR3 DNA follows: TGCGCCAGCAGCCAAGATTTGTTCCCTGGCGTCGCGGGGGAACAAGAGACCCAGTACTTC.

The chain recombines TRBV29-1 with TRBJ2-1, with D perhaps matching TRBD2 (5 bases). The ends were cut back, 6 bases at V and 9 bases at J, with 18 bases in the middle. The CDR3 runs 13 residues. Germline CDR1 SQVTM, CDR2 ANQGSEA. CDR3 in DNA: TGCAGCGTGATAGGACTGTACGTTCCTGAGCAGTTCTTC. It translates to CSVIGLYVPEQFF.

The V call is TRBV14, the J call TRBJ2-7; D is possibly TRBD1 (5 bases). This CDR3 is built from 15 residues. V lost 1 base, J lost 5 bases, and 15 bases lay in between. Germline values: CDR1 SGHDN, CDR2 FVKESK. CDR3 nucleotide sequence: TGTGCCAGCAGCCAAGTAATAGGGGTCTCTGACGAGCAGTACTTC. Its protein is CASSQVIGVSDEQYF.

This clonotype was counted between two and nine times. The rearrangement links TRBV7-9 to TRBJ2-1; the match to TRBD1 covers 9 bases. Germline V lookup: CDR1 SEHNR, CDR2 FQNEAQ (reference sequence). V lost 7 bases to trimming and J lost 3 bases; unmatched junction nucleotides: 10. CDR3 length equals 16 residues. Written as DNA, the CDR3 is TGTGCCAGCATCCCACATGGACAGGGGAACTACAATGAGCAGTTCTTC. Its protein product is CASIPHGQGNYNEQFF.

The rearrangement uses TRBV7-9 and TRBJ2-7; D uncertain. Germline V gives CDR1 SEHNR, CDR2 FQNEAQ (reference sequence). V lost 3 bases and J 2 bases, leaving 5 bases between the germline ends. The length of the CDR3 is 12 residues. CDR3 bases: TGTGCCAGCAGCTTTGATGCCTACGAGCAGTACTTC. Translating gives CASSFDAYEQYF.

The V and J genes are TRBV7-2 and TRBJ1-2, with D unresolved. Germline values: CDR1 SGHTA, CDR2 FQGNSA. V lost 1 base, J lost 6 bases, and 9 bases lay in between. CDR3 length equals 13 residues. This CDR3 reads CASSLEARNGYTF. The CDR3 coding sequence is TGTGCCAGCAGCTTAGAAGCCAGGAATGGCTACACCTTC.

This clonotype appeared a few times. The CDR3: CASSFGQQAAGADTQYF. CDR3 DNA: TGTGCCAGCAGTTTTGGTCAGCAGGCAGCAGGCGCAGATACGCAGTATTTT. The rearrangement uses TRBV12-3 or TRBV12-4 and TRBJ2-3; D gene ambiguous. CDR3 size: 17 residues. Trimming took off 3 bases at V and 4 bases at J, with 20 bases between the two ends.

The DNA of the CDR3 is TGTGCCAGCAGCTTCCGACAGGGCACGTTCTCCTACGAGCAGTACTTC. This sequence encodes CASSFRQGTFSYEQYF. The rearrangement links TRBV7-2 to TRBJ2-5; 7 bases are shared with TRBD1. Gene TRBJ2-7 matches the end of the DNA better, so the J call may be wrong. From germline, CDR1 is SGHTA and CDR2 FQGNSA. There are 16 residues in the CDR3.

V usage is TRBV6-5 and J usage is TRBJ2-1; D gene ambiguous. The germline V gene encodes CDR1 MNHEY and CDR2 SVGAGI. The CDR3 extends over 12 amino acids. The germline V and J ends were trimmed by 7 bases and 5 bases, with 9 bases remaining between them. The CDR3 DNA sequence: TGTGCCAGCACCTCTTCCCACAATGAGCAGTTCTTC. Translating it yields CASTSSHNEQFF.

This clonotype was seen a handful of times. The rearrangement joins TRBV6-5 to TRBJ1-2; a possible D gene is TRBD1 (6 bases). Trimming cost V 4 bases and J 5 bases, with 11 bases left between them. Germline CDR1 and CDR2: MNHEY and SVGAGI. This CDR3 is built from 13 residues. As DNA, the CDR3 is TGTGCCAGCAGTTCCAGACAGGTTTATGGCTACACCTTC. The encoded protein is CASSSRQVYGYTF.

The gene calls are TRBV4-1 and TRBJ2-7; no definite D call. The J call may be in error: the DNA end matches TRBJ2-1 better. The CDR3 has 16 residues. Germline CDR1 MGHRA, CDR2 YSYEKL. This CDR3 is CASSQERRPSYNEQFF. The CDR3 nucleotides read TGCGCCAGCAGCCAAGAAAGGAGACCCTCCTACAATGAGCAGTTCTTC.